One T cell receptor (beta chain) is described in this entry. Its target is not known. TCRdb fed the reads into MiXCR, producing one record per CDR3 protein. The sample includes hundreds of thousands of distinct CDR3 sequences, 30% to 40% of them seen just once. The sample originates from a study of T cell repertoires in cytomegalovirus infection. Notes on the study in general: Cumulated frequencies of public TCR beta families served to identify carriers of CMV plus the relevant HLA.

Germline CDR1 and CDR2: MNHEY and SVGAGI. Trimming shortened V by 8 bases and J by 0 bases, and 16 bases separated the two germline ends. The CDR3 sequence is 16 residues long. The V call is TRBV6-5, the J call TRBJ2-2; D unclear. The TCR comes from a human donor in good health (CMV status not recorded). Some clones in this sample may be carry-over from other donors' samples. The specimen comprised cultured CD8+ T cells from PBMCs, sampled from culture after CMV antigen stimulation. CDR3 nucleotides: TGTGCCAGCGCCAAGGAGTTTTGGGCGAACACCGGGGAGCTGTTTTTT. The encoded protein is CASAKEFWANTGELFF.